Each of the 25 T cell receptor beta chains below was sequenced from the same sample in a study of T cells in narcolepsy. Method: immunoSEQ multiplex PCR; TCRdb's copy keeps in-frame clones and lacks some. The sample has more than 20,000 clones; roughly four fifths are singletons. The sample taken for sequencing was memory (CD45RA-) CD4+ T cells from blood. Source of these receptors: a human donor in good health.

Points on this clone: A junction end diverges from the germline sequence, so it may reflect a read error. The DNA for the CDR3 is TGTGCCAGCACTTACCGGGGGAGGAATGAGCAGTTCTTC. Its protein is CASTYRGRNEQFF. The chain combines TRBV6-5 with TRBJ2-1, with a tentative D call TRBD2 (6 bases). Germline V gives CDR1 MNHEY, CDR2 SVGAGI. The CDR3 is made up of 13 amino acids.

This chain joins TRBV11-2 and TRBJ2-1; 7 bases are shared with TRBD2. The CDR3 extends over 12 amino acids. V shed 5 bases, J shed 8 bases, and the junction held 3 bases outside the gene matches. From germline, CDR1 is SGHAT and CDR2 FQNNGV. The CDR3 loop is CASSHTSDEQFF. The CDR3 DNA reads TGTGCCAGCAGCCACACTAGCGATGAGCAGTTCTTC.

The J gene is TRBJ2-5, the V gene TRBV19, with D possibly matching TRBD2 (6 bases). Trimming cost V 1 base and J 4 bases, with 10 bases left between them. CDR3 length: 14 residues. The germline CDR1 and CDR2 sequences are LNHDA and SQIVND (reference sequence). The DNA for the CDR3 is TGTGCCAGTAGTATAGGCAGGAGGGGAGAGACCCAGTACTTC. This translates into CASSIGRRGETQYF.

This clone has only a few counts. The V call is TRBV6-1, the J call TRBJ1-1; tentative D call: TRBD1 (5 bases). This CDR3 has 11 residues. From germline, CDR1 is MNHNS and CDR2 SASEGT. The ends were cut back, 7 bases at V and 11 bases at J, with 14 bases in the middle. CDR3 region: CASTAGAWAFF. CDR3 bases: TGTGCCAGCACGGCCGGGGCCTGGGCTTTCTTT.

The V and J genes are TRBV6-4 and TRBJ2-3; 8 bases match TRBD2. V was pared by 0 bases and J by 1 base, with 0 bases of the junction left unmatched. CDR1 and CDR2 from the germline V gene are MRHNA and SNTAGT. The CDR3 sequence is 15 residues long. Here the CDR3 reads CASSDSGGGTDTQYF. The CDR3 DNA is TGTGCCAGCAGTGACTCCGGGGGGGGCACAGATACGCAGTATTTT.

The chain recombines TRBV18 with TRBJ1-1; D call uncertain. This CDR3 is built from 15 residues. CDR1 and CDR2 (germline): KGHSH, LQKENI. The V end lost 0 bases, the J end lost 6 bases, and 14 bases lay between the germline ends. The chain's CDR3 is CASSPPVAGHAEAFF. The CDR3 nucleotides read TGTGCCAGCTCACCACCGGTCGCTGGGCATGCTGAAGCTTTCTTT.

The V and J genes are TRBV6-6 and TRBJ1-2; the D gene is possibly TRBD1 (6 bases). V was cut by 6 bases and J by 10 bases, with 18 bases left in between. Germline lookup yields CDR1 MNHNY and CDR2 SVGAGI (reference sequence). The length of the CDR3 is 13 residues. This chain's CDR3 is CASRRGPDSPYTF. DNA of the CDR3: TGTGCCAGCAGGCGGGGGCCCGACTCCCCCTACACCTTC.

V is TRBV2 and J is TRBJ1-2; 7 bases match TRBD1. This CDR3 is 15 amino acids long. V dropped 6 bases and J dropped 0; count of bases not matched to a gene: 7. Germline assignment: CDR1 SNHLY and CDR2 FYNNEI. The CDR3 nucleotides read TGTGCCAGCAGGGAGGGGACAGCGGCTAACTATGGCTACACCTTC. This encodes CASREGTAANYGYTF.

The rearrangement joins TRBV19 to TRBJ1-2, with 7 bases aligning to TRBD1. J gave up 8 bases and V 5 bases, and 20 bases lay outside the gene matches. Germline CDR1 is LNHDA and CDR2 is SQIVND (reference sequence). The CDR3 is made up of 17 amino acids. The CDR3 DNA reads TGTGCCAGTAGTCGAAACCCGGGACAGACTACTTCGGGGGGCTACACCTTC. It codes for CASSRNPGQTTSGGYTF.

This clone was detected once. The V and J genes are TRBV28 and TRBJ2-1, with D unresolved. Germline CDR1 and CDR2: MDHEN and SYDVKM. V lost 2 bases and J lost 9, with 5 bases in between. CDR3 length: 11 residues. CDR3 in amino acids: CASSLNGEQFF. The CDR3, as DNA: TGTGCCAGCAGTTTAAACGGTGAGCAGTTCTTC.

The J gene is TRBJ2-7, the V gene TRBV4-1; D gene unclear. This CDR3 is 15 amino acids long. CDR1 is MGHRA and CDR2 is YSYEKL in the germline V gene. The V gene lost 1 base and the J gene lost 3 bases, with 13 bases spanning the gap. CDR3 loop: CASSQAALQVYEQYF. CDR3 nucleotide sequence: TGCGCCAGCAGCCAAGCAGCTCTACAAGTCTACGAGCAGTACTTC.

The chain has TRBV18 and TRBJ1-5; maybe TRBD1 (6 bases). The CDR3 consists of 15 residues. Trimming stripped 4 bases from V and 5 bases from J, with 15 bases between. Germline V gene sequence: CDR1 KGHSH, CDR2 LQKENI. The chain's CDR3 is CASSHSRGGDQPQHF. For the CDR3, the DNA is TGTGCCAGCTCACATTCCAGGGGAGGGGATCAGCCCCAGCATTTT.

This chain connects TRBV2 to TRBJ1-1; 10 positions agree with TRBD1. This CDR3 spans 15 amino acids. Trimming took 7 bases from V and 5 from J; bases not matched to a gene: 10. The V gene's germline CDR1 is SNHLY and CDR2 FYNNEI. CDR3 loop: CASTTRDRGRTEAFF. CDR3 coding DNA: TGTGCCAGCACCACCCGGGACAGGGGAAGGACTGAAGCTTTCTTT.

V is TRBV30 and J is TRBJ2-5, with 15 positions matching TRBD2. This CDR3 has 17 amino acids. Germline CDR1 GTSNPN, CDR2 SVGIG (reference sequence). The ends lost 3 bases at V and 6 bases at J; junction bases unmatched: 11. In DNA form, the CDR3 reads TGTGCCTGGAGCGGGAGGACTAGCGGGAGGGCGCTCAAGACCCAGTACTTC. Its translation is CAWSGRTSGRALKTQYF.

This clone has only one observation. The chain has TRBV19 and TRBJ2-7; TRBD1 aligns across 9 bases. V was pared by 7 bases and J by 7 bases, with 11 bases of the junction left unmatched. CDR3 length: 14 residues. Germline V gene lookup returns CDR1 LNHDA and CDR2 SQIVND (reference sequence). Here the CDR3 DNA reads TGTGCCAGTACTCCGGGACAGGGTATAAAGGAGCAGTACTTC. This sequence encodes CASTPGQGIKEQYF.

The chain employs TRBV28 and TRBJ2-7; 9 bases are shared with TRBD1. The CDR3 covers 19 residues. Germline V gene lookup returns CDR1 MDHEN and CDR2 SYDVKM. The ends lost 4 bases at V and 0 bases at J; junction bases unmatched: 16. This CDR3 is CASSYLISTGGASSYEQYF. CDR3 coding DNA: TGTGCCAGCAGTTACCTAATATCCACAGGGGGCGCATCCTCCTACGAGCAGTACTTC.

The chain couples TRBV13 to TRBJ2-6; 7 positions agree with TRBD1. The ends lost 2 bases at V and 0 bases at J; junction bases unmatched: 4. CDR1 is PRHDT, CDR2 FYEKMQ, per germline (reference sequence). The CDR3 runs to 17 residues. DNA of the CDR3: TGTGCCAGCAGCTTAAAGGGGGCAGGCTCTGGGGCCAACGTCCTGACTTTC. It specifies CASSLKGAGSGANVLTF.

This clone was observed once. The V call is TRBV5-1, the J call TRBJ1-2, with TRBD1 as a possible D gene (5 bases). There are 13 residues in the CDR3. Germline CDR1 and CDR2: SGHRS and YFSETQ. V was trimmed by 5 bases and J by 6 bases, leaving 14 bases between them. The CDR3, as DNA: TGCGCCAGCAGACAGGACGGACTGAATGGCTACACCTTC. Protein product: CASRQDGLNGYTF.

The CDR3 bases are TGTGCCAGCATGATCCGTACTCCCGCCGCCAAGCAGTTCTTC. Protein: CASMIRTPAAKQFF. The chain combines TRBV6-5 with TRBJ2-1; D call uncertain. CDR3 length equals 14 residues. V dropped 7 bases and J dropped 11 bases, with 21 bases sitting between them. Germline V gene sequence: CDR1 MNHEY, CDR2 SVGAGI.

The rearrangement joins TRBV11-1 to TRBJ1-1, with a tentative D call TRBD1 (6 bases). The V end was cut by 7 bases, the J end by 7 bases, with 22 bases between. The CDR3 contains 15 residues. Germline-derived CDR1 and CDR2 are SGHAT and FQDESV (reference sequence). The CDR3: CASISSTGRGIEAFF. In nucleotides, the CDR3 is TGTGCCAGCATCTCATCGACGGGCAGGGGCATTGAAGCTTTCTTT.

This clone has a single count. This chain's CDR3 is CASSLPTTGWDTGELFF. CDR3 in DNA: TGCGCCAGCAGCCTCCCGACGACAGGGTGGGACACCGGGGAGCTGTTTTTT. This chain uses TRBV5-1 with TRBJ2-2; TRBD1 aligns across 7 bases. The germline V gene encodes CDR1 SGHRS and CDR2 YFSETQ. The junction had 12 bases not matched to a gene; V was cut back by 4 bases and J by 3 bases. CDR3 length equals 17 residues.

The chain couples TRBV27 to TRBJ1-6, with a weak D call TRBD1 (6 bases). Germline lookup yields CDR1 MNHEY and CDR2 SMNVEV (reference sequence). The CDR3 spans 16 residues. Trimming took 5 bases from V and 0 from J, leaving 11 bases between them. The CDR3 is CASSTGWNSYNSPLHF. The DNA for the CDR3 is TGTGCCAGCAGTACAGGGTGGAACTCCTATAATTCACCCCTCCACTTT.

The chain links TRBV30 to TRBJ1-1; TRBD1 agrees at 8 bases. Germline trimming cut 8 bases from V and 1 base from J; bases unmatched to any gene: 3. The length of the CDR3 is 12 residues. Germline loops: CDR1 GTSNPN, CDR2 SVGIG (reference sequence). CDR3 sequence (DNA): TGTGCCGGTGGACAGGGGAACACTGAAGCTTTCTTT. Protein: CAGGQGNTEAFF.

The chain recombines TRBV19 with TRBJ2-6; D is undetermined. This CDR3 has 15 amino acids. Germline-derived CDR1 and CDR2 are LNHDA and SQIVND (reference sequence). Trimming shortened V by 10 bases and J by 4 bases, and 17 bases separated the two germline ends. CDR3 loop: CATRSPSPGANVLTF. CDR3 nucleotide sequence: TGTGCCACCCGGAGTCCATCTCCCGGGGCCAACGTCCTGACTTTC.

The table lists this clone with a few counts. This rearrangement joins TRBV4-3 to TRBJ2-5; D is perhaps TRBD2 (6 bases). The germline V gene has CDR1 LGHNA and CDR2 YSLEER. The CDR3 covers 14 residues. Trimming cost V 0 bases and J 7 bases, with 12 bases left between them. The CDR3 DNA is TGCGCCAGCAGCCAAGATGGGGACTGGGGGACCCAGTACTTC. Encoded protein: CASSQDGDWGTQYF.